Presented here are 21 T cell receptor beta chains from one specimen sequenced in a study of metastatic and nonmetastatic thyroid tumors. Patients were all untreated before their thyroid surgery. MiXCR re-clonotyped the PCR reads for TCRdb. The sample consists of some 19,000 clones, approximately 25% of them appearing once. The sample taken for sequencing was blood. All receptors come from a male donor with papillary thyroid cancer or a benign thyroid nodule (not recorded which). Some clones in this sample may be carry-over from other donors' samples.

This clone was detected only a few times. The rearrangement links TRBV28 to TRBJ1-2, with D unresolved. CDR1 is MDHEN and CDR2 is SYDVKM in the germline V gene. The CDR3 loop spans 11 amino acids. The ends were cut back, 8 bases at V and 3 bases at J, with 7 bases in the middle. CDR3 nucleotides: TGTGCCAGCGGGGTGGACTATGGCTACACCTTC. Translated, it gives CASGVDYGYTF.

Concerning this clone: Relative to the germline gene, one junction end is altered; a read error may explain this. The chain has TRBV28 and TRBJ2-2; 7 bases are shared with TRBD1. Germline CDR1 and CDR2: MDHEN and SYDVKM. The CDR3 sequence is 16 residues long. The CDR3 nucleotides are TGTGCCAGCAGTTCTCTACAGGGGTTGAACACCGGTGAGCTGTTTTTT. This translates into CASSSLQGLNTGELFF.

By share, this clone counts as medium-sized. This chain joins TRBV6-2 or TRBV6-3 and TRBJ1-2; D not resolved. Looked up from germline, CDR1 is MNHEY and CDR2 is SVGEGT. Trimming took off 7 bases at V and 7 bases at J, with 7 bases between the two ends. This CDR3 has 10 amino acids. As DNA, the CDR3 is TGTGCCAGCAAGGGTCTTGGCTACACCTTC. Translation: CASKGLGYTF.

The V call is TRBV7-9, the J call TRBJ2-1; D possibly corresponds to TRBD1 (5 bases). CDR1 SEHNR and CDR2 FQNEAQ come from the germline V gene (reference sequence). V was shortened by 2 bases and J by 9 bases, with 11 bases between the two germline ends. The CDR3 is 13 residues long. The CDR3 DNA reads TGTGCCAGCAGCTTACCAGTTCAGGGTGAGCAGTTCTTC. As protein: CASSLPVQGEQFF.

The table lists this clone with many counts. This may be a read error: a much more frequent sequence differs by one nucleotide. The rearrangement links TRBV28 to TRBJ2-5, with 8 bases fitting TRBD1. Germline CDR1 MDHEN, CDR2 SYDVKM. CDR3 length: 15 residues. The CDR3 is CAGSFLDREKETQYF. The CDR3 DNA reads TGTGCCGGCAGTTTCTTGGACAGGGAGAAAGAGACCCAGTACTTC.

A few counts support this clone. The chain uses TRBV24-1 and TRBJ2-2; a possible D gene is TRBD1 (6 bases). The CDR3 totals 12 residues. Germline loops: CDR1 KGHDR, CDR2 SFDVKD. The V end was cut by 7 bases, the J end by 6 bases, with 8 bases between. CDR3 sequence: CATSRGAGELFF. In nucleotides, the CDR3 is TGTGCCACCAGCAGGGGTGCCGGGGAGCTGTTTTTT.

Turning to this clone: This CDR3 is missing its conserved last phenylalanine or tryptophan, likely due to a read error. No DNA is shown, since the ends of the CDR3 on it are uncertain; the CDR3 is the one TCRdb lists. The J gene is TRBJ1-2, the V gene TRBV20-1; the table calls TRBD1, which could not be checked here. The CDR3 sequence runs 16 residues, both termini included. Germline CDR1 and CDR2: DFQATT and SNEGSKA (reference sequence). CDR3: CSARGRLDRGIVRLHL.

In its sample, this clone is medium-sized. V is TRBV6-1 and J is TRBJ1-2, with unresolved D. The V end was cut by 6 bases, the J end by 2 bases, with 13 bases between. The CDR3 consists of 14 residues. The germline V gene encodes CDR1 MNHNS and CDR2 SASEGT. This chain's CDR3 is CASRTWEGNYGYTF. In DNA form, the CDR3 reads TGTGCCAGCAGGACTTGGGAGGGAAACTATGGCTACACCTTC.

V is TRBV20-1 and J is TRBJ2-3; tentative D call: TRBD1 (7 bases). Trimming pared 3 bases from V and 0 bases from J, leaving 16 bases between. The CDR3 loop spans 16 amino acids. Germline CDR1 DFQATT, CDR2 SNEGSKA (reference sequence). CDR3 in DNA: TGCAGTGCTAGTGCCCCAGGGGGGAGAAGCACAGATACGCAGTATTTT. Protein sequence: CSASAPGGRSTDTQYF.

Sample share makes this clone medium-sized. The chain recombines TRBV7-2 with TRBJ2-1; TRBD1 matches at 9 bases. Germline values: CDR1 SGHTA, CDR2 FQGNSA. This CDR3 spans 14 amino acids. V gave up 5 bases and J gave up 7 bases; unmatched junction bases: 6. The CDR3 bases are TGTGCCAGCAGCCAGGGACAGGGTTTGAATGAGCAGTTCTTC. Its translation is CASSQGQGLNEQFF.

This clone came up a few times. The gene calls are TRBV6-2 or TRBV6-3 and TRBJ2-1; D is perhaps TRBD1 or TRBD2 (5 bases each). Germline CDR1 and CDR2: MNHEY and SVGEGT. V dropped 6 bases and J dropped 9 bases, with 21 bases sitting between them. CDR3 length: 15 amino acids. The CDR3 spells CASRAPGPRGGEQFF. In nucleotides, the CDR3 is TGTGCCAGCAGAGCCCCGGGACCCCGGGGCGGTGAGCAGTTCTTC.

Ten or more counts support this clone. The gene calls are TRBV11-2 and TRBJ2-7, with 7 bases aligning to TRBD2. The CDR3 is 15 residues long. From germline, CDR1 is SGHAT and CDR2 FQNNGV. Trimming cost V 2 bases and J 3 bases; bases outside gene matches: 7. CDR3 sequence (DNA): TGTGCCAGCAGCTTAACCGACTCGGGGGGCTACGAGCAGTACTTC. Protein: CASSLTDSGGYEQYF. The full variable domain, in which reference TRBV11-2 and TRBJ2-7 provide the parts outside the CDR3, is EAGVAQSPRYKIIEKRQSVAFWCNPISGHATLYWYQQILGQGPKLLIQFQNNGVVDDSQLPKDRFSAERLKGVDSTLKIQPAKLEDSAVYLCASSLTDSGGYEQYFGPGTRLTVT.

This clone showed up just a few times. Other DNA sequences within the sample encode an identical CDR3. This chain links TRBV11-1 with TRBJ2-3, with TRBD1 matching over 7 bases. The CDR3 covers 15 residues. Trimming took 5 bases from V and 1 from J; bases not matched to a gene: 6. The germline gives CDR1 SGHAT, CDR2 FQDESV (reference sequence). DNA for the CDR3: TGTGCCAGCAGCGGCAGGGGGTTTCGCACAGATACGCAGTATTTT. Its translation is CASSGRGFRTDTQYF.

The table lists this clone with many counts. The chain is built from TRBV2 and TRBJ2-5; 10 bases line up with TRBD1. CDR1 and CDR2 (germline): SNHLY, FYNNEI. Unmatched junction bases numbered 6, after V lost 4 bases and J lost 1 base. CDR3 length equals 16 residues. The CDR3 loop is CASSVGTGASQETQYF. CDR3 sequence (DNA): TGTGCCAGCAGTGTGGGGACAGGGGCCAGCCAAGAGACCCAGTACTTC.

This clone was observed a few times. The CDR3 protein is CASRLAGAYNEQFF. CDR3 sequence (DNA): TGTGCCAGTAGACTAGCGGGAGCCTACAATGAGCAGTTCTTC. This chain uses TRBV10-3 with TRBJ2-1; TRBD2 agrees at 12 bases. J gave up 2 bases and V 10 bases, and 3 bases lay outside the gene matches. In germline, CDR1 is ENHRY, CDR2 SYGVKD. The CDR3 runs 14 residues.

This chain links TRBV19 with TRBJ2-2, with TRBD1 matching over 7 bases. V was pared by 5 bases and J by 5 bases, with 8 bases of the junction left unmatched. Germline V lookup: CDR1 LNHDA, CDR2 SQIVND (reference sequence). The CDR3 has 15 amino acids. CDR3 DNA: TGTGCCAGTAGTTCGGGACAGACAGTTACCGGGGAGCTGTTTTTT. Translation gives CASSSGQTVTGELFF.

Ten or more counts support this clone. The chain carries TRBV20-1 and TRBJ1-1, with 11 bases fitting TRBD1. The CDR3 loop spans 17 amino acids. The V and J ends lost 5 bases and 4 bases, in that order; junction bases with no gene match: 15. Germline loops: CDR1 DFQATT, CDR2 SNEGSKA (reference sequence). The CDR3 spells CSAPPGQGVFGVTEAFF. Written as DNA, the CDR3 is TGCAGTGCTCCACCGGGACAGGGGGTTTTTGGGGTCACTGAAGCTTTCTTT.

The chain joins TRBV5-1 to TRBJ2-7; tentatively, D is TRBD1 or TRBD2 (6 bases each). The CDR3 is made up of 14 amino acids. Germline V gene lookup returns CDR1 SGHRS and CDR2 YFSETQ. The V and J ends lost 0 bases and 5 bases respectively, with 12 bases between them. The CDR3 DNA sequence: TGCGCCAGCAGCTTGGCCATGGGGGGCCACGAGCAGTACTTC. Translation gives CASSLAMGGHEQYF.

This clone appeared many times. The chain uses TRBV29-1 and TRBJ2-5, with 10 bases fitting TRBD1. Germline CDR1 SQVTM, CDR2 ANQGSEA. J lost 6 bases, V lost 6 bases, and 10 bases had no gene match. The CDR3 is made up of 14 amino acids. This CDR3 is CSVIRDRGIKTQYF. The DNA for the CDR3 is TGCAGCGTAATCCGGGACAGGGGTATTAAGACCCAGTACTTC.

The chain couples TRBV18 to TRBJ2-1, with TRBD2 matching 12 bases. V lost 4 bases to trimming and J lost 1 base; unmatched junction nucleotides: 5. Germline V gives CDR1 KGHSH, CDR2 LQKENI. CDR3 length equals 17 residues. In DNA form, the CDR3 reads TGTGCCAGCTCACGGCCTAGCGGGGGGGCATCCTACAATGAGCAGTTCTTC. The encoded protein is CASSRPSGGASYNEQFF.

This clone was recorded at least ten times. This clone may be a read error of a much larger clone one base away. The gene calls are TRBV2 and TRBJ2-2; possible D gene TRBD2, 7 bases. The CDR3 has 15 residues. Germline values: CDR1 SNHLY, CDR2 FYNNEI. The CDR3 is CARSGGGGNTGELFF. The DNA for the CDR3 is TGTGCCCGCAGTGGGGGCGGGGGGAACACCGGGGAGCTGTTTTTT.